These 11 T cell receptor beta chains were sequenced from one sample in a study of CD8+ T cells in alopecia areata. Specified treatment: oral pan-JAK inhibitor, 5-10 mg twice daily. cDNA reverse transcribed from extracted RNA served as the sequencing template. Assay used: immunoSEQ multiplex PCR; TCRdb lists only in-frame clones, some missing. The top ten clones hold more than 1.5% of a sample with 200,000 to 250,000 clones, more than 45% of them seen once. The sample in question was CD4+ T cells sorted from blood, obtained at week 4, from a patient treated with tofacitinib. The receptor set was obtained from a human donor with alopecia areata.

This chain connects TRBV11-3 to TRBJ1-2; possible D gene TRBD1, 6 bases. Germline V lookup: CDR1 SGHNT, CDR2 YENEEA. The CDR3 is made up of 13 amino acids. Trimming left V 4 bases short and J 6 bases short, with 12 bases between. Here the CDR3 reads CASSSHRVDGYTF. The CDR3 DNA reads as TGTGCCAGCAGCTCGCACAGGGTAGATGGCTACACCTTC. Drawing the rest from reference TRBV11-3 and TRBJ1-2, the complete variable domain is EAGVVQSPRYKIIEKKQPVAFWCNPISGHNTLYWYLQNLGQGPELLIRYENEEAVDDSQLPKDRFSAERLKGVDSTLKIQPAELGDSAVYLCASSSHRVDGYTFGSGTRLTVV.

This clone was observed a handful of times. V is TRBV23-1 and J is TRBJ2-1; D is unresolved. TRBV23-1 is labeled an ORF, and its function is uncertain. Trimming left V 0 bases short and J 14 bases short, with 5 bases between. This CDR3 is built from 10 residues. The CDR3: CASSQSREFF. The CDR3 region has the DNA TGCGCCAGCAGTCAATCTAGGGAGTTCTTC.

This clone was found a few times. DNA of the CDR3: TGTGCCAGCAGCTTAGGAAGAGATACGCAGTATTTT. It specifies CASSLGRDTQYF. The genes are TRBV7-9 and TRBJ2-3, with unresolved D. The length of the CDR3 is 12 residues. From germline, CDR1 is SEHNR and CDR2 FQNEAQ (reference sequence). Between the trimmed V and J ends, which lost 1 base and 5 bases, there was a span of 4 bases.

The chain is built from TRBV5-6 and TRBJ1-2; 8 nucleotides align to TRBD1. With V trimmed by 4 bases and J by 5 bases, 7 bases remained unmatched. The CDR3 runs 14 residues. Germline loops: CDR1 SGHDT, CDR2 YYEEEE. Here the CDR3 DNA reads TGTGCCAGCAGCCGACAGGGGAGCGCTTATGGCTACACCTTC. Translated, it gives CASSRQGSAYGYTF.

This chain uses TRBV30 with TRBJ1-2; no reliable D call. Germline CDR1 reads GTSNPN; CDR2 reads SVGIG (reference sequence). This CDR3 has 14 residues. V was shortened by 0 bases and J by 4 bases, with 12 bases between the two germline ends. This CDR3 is CAWSVQMTGYGYTF. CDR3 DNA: TGTGCCTGGAGTGTACAAATGACGGGCTATGGCTACACCTTC.

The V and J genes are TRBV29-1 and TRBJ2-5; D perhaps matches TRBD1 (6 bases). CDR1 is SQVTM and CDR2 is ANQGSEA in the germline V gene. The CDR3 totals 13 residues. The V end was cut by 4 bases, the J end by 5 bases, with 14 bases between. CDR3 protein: CSVVQGFGETQYF. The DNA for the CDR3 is TGCAGCGTTGTTCAGGGGTTCGGGGAGACCCAGTACTTC. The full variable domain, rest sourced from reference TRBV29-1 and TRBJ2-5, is SAVISQKPSRDICQRGTSLTIQCQVDSQVTMMFWYRQQPGQSLTLIATANQGSEATYESGFVIDKFPISRPNLTFSTLTVSNMSPEDSSIYLCSVVQGFGETQYFGPGTRLLVL.

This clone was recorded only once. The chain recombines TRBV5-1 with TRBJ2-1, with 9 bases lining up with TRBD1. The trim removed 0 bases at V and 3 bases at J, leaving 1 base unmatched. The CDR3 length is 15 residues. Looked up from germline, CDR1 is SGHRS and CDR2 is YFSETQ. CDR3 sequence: CASSLDRGLYNEQFF. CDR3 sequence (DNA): TGCGCCAGCAGCTTGGACAGGGGGCTCTACAATGAGCAGTTCTTC.

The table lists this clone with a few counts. The CDR3, as DNA: TGCGCCAGCAGCCAATCAGACAGTTACTACAATGAGCAGTTCTTC. This translates into CASSQSDSYYNEQFF. The chain is built from TRBV4-1 and TRBJ2-1; TRBD1 might be the D (5 bases). The CDR3 runs 15 residues. Germline V gene lookup returns CDR1 MGHRA and CDR2 YSYEKL. V was cut by 2 bases and J by 3 bases, with 11 bases left in between.

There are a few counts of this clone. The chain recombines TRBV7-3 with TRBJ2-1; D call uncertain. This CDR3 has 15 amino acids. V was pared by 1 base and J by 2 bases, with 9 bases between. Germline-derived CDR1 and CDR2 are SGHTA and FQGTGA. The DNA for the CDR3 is TGTGCCAGCAGCTTAAAGCCAAGCGCCTACAATGAGCAGTTCTTC. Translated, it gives CASSLKPSAYNEQFF. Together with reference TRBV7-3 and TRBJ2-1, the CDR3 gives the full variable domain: GAGVSQTPSNKVTEKGKYVELRCDPISGHTALYWYRQSLGQGPEFLIYFQGTGAADDSGLPNDRFFAVRPEGSVSTLKIQRTERGDSAVYLCASSLKPSAYNEQFFGPGTRLTVL.

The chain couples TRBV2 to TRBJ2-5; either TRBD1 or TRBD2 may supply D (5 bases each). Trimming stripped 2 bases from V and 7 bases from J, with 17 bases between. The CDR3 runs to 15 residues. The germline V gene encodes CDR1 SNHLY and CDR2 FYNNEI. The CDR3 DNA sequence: TGTGCCAGCAGTGAAATTGCACGGGGCGGCGGGACCCAGTACTTC. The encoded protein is CASSEIARGGGTQYF.

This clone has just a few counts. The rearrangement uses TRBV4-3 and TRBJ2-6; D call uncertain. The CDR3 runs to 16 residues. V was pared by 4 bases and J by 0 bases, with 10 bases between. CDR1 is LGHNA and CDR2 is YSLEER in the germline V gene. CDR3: CASSPSASSGANVLTF. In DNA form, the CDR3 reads TGCGCCAGCAGCCCCAGCGCGAGCTCTGGGGCCAACGTCCTGACTTTC.